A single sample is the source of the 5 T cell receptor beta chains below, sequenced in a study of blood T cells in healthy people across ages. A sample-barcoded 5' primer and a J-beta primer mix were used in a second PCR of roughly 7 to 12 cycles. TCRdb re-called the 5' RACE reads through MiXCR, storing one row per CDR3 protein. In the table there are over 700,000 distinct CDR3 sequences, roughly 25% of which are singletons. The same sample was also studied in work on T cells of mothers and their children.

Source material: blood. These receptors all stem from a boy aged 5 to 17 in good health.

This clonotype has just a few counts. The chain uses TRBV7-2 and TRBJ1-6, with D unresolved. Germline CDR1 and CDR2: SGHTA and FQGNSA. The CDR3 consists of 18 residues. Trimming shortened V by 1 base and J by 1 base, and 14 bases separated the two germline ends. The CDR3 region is CASSLDAFVGSYNSPLHF. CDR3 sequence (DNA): TGTGCCAGCAGCTTAGACGCCTTCGTTGGGTCCTATAATTCACCCCTCCACTTT.

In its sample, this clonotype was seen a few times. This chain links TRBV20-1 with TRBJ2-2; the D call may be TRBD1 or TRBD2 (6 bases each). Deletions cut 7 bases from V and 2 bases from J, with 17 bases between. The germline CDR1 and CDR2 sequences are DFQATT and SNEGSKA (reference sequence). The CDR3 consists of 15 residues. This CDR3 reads CSGISGDKNTGELFF. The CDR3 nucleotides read TGCAGTGGTATTTCGGGGGACAAAAACACCGGGGAGCTGTTTTTT.

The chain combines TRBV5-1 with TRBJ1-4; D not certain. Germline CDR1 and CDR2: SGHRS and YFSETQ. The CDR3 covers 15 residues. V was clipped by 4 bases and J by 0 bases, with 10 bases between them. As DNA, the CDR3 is TGCGCCAGCAGCCCCGGACTGACAACTAATGAAAAACTGTTTTTT. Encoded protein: CASSPGLTTNEKLFF.

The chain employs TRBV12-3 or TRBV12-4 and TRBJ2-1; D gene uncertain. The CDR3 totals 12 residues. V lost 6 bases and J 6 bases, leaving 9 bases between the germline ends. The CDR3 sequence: CASSHWGNEQFF. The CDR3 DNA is TGTGCCAGCAGCCACTGGGGCAATGAGCAGTTCTTC.

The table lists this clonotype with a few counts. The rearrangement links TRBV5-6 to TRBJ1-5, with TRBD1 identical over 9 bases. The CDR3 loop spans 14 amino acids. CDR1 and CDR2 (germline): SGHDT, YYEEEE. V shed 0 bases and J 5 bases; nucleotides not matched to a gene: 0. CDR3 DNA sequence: TGTGCCAGCAGCTTGGGGGACAGGGATCAGCCCCAGCATTTT. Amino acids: CASSLGDRDQPQHF.